The next 30 T cell receptor beta chains were all read from a single sample in a study of shared clonotypes between healthy human individuals. Using immunoSEQ multiplex PCR, the repertoire was profiled, and TCRdb retains in-frame clones only, with some absent. The sample lists under 2,500,000 clones; 90% to 97% were seen once. Source material: naive CD4+ T cells sorted from blood. Subset here: CD45RA+ positively selected. The receptors shown here come from a man aged 18 to 29 in good health.

V gene TRBV5-1 combines with J gene TRBJ2-5; 7 bases are shared with TRBD1. V was clipped by 3 bases and J by 2 bases; unmatched bases: 4. The germline V gene has CDR1 SGHRS and CDR2 YFSETQ. The CDR3 is made up of 14 amino acids. The CDR3 protein is CASSSGQMQETQYF. The DNA of the CDR3 is TGCGCCAGCAGCTCGGGACAGATGCAAGAGACCCAGTACTTC.

The CDR3: CASSVVGGFEKLFF. The CDR3 DNA sequence: TGTGCCAGCAGCGTAGTGGGGGGATTCGAAAAACTGTTTTTT. V gene TRBV9 combines with J gene TRBJ1-4; the D gene is possibly TRBD1 (5 bases). V dropped 0 bases and J dropped 8 bases, with 11 bases sitting between them. The CDR3 runs 14 residues. From germline, CDR1 is SGDLS and CDR2 YYNGEE.

Turning to this clone: Mismatch with germline at one junction end may stem from a read error. The same CDR3 can be traced to other DNA sequences in this sample. This sequence joins TRBV6-1 and TRBJ1-3; D not resolved. The CDR3 has 14 amino acids. Looked up from germline, CDR1 is MNHNS and CDR2 is SASEGT. This CDR3 is CASSEIGSGNTIYF. For the CDR3, the DNA is TGTGCCAGCAGTGAAATCGGCTCTGGGAACACCATATATTTT.

This chain connects TRBV2 to TRBJ2-3; the D gene could be TRBD1 or TRBD2 (5 bases each). The germline V and J ends were trimmed by 7 bases and 5 bases, with 13 bases remaining between them. The CDR3 extends over 13 amino acids. The V gene's germline CDR1 is SNHLY and CDR2 FYNNEI. The CDR3 reads CASKGRVGDTQYF. CDR3 coding DNA: TGTGCCAGCAAGGGGAGAGTTGGAGATACGCAGTATTTT.

As to this clone: Other DNA sequences in this specimen translate into the identical CDR3. The J gene is TRBJ2-7, the V gene TRBV5-1, with D uncertain. The CDR3 covers 14 residues. V dropped 0 bases and J dropped 1 base, with 8 bases sitting between them. Germline CDR1 SGHRS, CDR2 YFSETQ. CDR3 sequence reads: CASSLDPSSYEQYF. The CDR3 DNA is TGCGCCAGCAGCTTGGACCCTAGTTCCTACGAGCAGTACTTC. Complete variable domain (other parts from reference TRBV5-1 and TRBJ2-7): KAGVTQTPRYLIKTRGQQVTLSCSPISGHRSVSWYQQTPGQGLQFLFEYFSETQRNKGNFPGRFSGRQFSNSRSEMNVSTLELGDSALYLCASSLDPSSYEQYFGPGTRLTVT.

For this clone: Other DNA sequences in the same sample also yield this CDR3. The chain is built from TRBV30 and TRBJ2-3; D remains ambiguous. Germline loops: CDR1 GTSNPN, CDR2 SVGIG (reference sequence). The CDR3 loop spans 11 amino acids. V was cut by 0 bases and J by 6 bases, with 4 bases left in between. CDR3 sequence: CAWSVVDTQYF. In DNA form, the CDR3 reads TGTGCCTGGAGTGTTGTGGATACGCAGTATTTT.

This sequence joins TRBV19 and TRBJ2-7; D is unresolved. V was pared by 6 bases and J by 2 bases, with 17 bases between. The CDR3 is 15 amino acids. Germline V gene lookup returns CDR1 LNHDA and CDR2 SQIVND (reference sequence). CDR3 nucleotides: TGTGCCAGTAGAGGCTCTGAGACGTCGCCCTACGAGCAGTACTTC. Encoded protein: CASRGSETSPYEQYF. The whole variable domain, remainder taken from reference TRBV19 and TRBJ2-7, is DGGITQSPKYLFRKEGQNVTLSCEQNLNHDAMYWYRQDPGQGLRLIYYSQIVNDFQKGDIAEGYSVSREKKESFPLTVTSAQKNPTAFYLCASRGSETSPYEQYFGPGTRLTVT.

V and J are TRBV4-1 and TRBJ2-2, with D possibly TRBD2 on 6 matching bases. The CDR3 consists of 15 residues. Trimming left V 4 bases short and J 5 bases short, with 14 bases between. Germline-derived CDR1 and CDR2 are MGHRA and YSYEKL. This CDR3 is CASSLSLAATGELFF. The DNA for the CDR3 is TGCGCCAGCAGCCTATCACTAGCAGCTACCGGGGAGCTGTTTTTT.

The chain links TRBV10-1 to TRBJ2-7; 9 nucleotides align to TRBD2. The CDR3 is 14 residues long. V was pared by 7 bases and J by 0 bases, with 4 bases of the junction left unmatched. The germline gives CDR1 WNHNN, CDR2 SYGVQD (reference sequence). The CDR3 spells CASMEREVSYEQYF. The CDR3 coding sequence is TGCGCCAGCATGGAGCGGGAGGTCTCCTACGAGCAGTACTTC.

This clone was detected only once. This chain links TRBV4-2 with TRBJ2-7; TRBD1 agrees at 8 bases. Per the germline V gene, CDR1 is LGHNA and CDR2 is YNFKEQ. The CDR3 has 18 amino acids. V lost 1 base to trimming and J lost 0 bases; unmatched junction nucleotides: 11. The CDR3 region is CASSQAPTGALGSYEQYF. DNA of the CDR3: TGTGCCAGCAGCCAAGCTCCGACAGGGGCCCTCGGCTCCTACGAGCAGTACTTC.

This chain connects TRBV28 to TRBJ2-3, with a weak D call TRBD2 (5 bases). The germline CDR1 and CDR2 sequences are MDHEN and SYDVKM. Trimming shortened V by 1 base and J by 1 base, and 12 bases separated the two germline ends. This CDR3 spans 16 amino acids. This CDR3 reads CASSLSRAWGTDTQYF. As DNA, the CDR3 is TGTGCCAGCAGTTTATCGCGGGCTTGGGGCACAGATACGCAGTATTTT.

The chain couples TRBV20-1 to TRBJ1-1; 9 bases map to TRBD1. This CDR3 spans 11 amino acids. Germline trimming cut 6 bases from V and 11 bases from J; bases unmatched to any gene: 7. CDR1 DFQATT and CDR2 SNEGSKA come from the germline V gene (reference sequence). CDR3 sequence (DNA): TGCAGTGCAATGGACAGGGGTCGCGCTTTCTTT. As protein: CSAMDRGRAFF.

This sequence joins TRBV5-1 and TRBJ2-3, with 8 bases lining up with TRBD2. This CDR3 spans 17 amino acids. With V trimmed by 1 base and J by 10 bases, 17 bases remained unmatched. Germline V gives CDR1 SGHRS, CDR2 YFSETQ. The CDR3 region has the DNA TGCGCCAGCAGCTTGATCCCTACAGCGGGGGTCTCTCATCCGCAGTATTTT. It translates to CASSLIPTAGVSHPQYF.

The chain uses TRBV7-2 and TRBJ2-1; the D gene is possibly TRBD1 (6 bases). The CDR3 totals 16 residues. CDR1 and CDR2 (germline): SGHTA, FQGNSA. V lost 1 base and J 1 base, leaving 11 bases between the germline ends. The CDR3 DNA is TGTGCCAGCAGCTTAGTCGGGACATCATCCTACAATGAGCAGTTCTTC. Residues: CASSLVGTSSYNEQFF.

The chain links TRBV7-2 to TRBJ2-1, with D maybe TRBD1 (5 bases). CDR1 and CDR2 from the germline V gene are SGHTA and FQGNSA. V was trimmed by 3 bases and J by 11 bases, leaving 17 bases between them. The CDR3 is 14 amino acids. As DNA, the CDR3 is TGTGCCAGCAGCTTGAATGATGGGGCCCCTAAGCAGTTCTTC. Its translation is CASSLNDGAPKQFF.

A word on this clone: Other nucleotide sequences in the sample specify the same CDR3. V and J are TRBV7-2 and TRBJ2-1; TRBD1 might be the D (5 bases). The germline V and J ends were trimmed by 5 bases and 1 base, with 15 bases remaining between them. From germline, CDR1 is SGHTA and CDR2 FQGNSA. The CDR3 runs to 16 residues. DNA for the CDR3: TGTGCCAGCAGCCCCGGCCCAGGGCTTTCCTACAATGAGCAGTTCTTC. Protein: CASSPGPGLSYNEQFF. Combining the CDR3 with reference TRBV7-2 and TRBJ2-1 gives the whole variable domain GAGVSQSPSNKVTEKGKDVELRCDPISGHTALYWYRQSLGQGLEFLIYFQGNSAPDKSGLPSDRFSAERTGGSVSTLTIQRTQQEDSAVYLCASSPGPGLSYNEQFFGPGTRLTVL.

A note on this clone: This CDR3 is also generated by other DNA sequences in the sample. The chain employs TRBV4-3 and TRBJ2-1; 12 nucleotides match TRBD2. The CDR3 is made up of 16 amino acids. The germline V gene encodes CDR1 LGHNA and CDR2 YSLEER. J lost 4 bases, V lost 0 bases, and 1 base had no gene match. The CDR3 loop reads CASSQEGLAGYNEQFF. CDR3 nucleotides: TGCGCCAGCAGCCAAGAAGGACTAGCGGGATACAATGAGCAGTTCTTC.

Notes on this clone: Other nucleotide sequences in the sample specify the same CDR3. The V gene is TRBV7-2, the J gene TRBJ2-1; 8 positions agree with TRBD2. The V gene's germline CDR1 is SGHTA and CDR2 FQGNSA. J lost 8 bases, V lost 4 bases, and 7 bases had no gene match. This CDR3 spans 14 amino acids. The CDR3 DNA reads TGTGCCAGCAGCTCAGGACTAGCTGGCCATGAGCAGTTCTTC. It translates to CASSSGLAGHEQFF.

The chain uses TRBV18 and TRBJ1-4; no firm D call. Germline CDR1 reads KGHSH; CDR2 reads LQKENI. The ends were cut back, 2 bases at V and 0 bases at J, with 7 bases in the middle. The CDR3 is 15 residues long. The DNA of the CDR3 is TGTGCCAGCTCACCAAAGGCGTCAACTAATGAAAAACTGTTTTTT. Translating it yields CASSPKASTNEKLFF.

V usage is TRBV27 and J usage is TRBJ2-3; D might be TRBD2 (5 bases). Germline loops: CDR1 MNHEY, CDR2 SMNVEV (reference sequence). The CDR3 totals 11 residues. Trimming took off 4 bases at V and 6 bases at J, with 5 bases between the two ends. The CDR3 loop is CASSSGDTQYF. The CDR3 bases are TGTGCCAGCAGTTCGGGGGATACGCAGTATTTT.

This chain connects TRBV2 to TRBJ1-2, with a possible D match to TRBD1 (6 bases). The CDR3 consists of 15 residues. Germline CDR1 SNHLY, CDR2 FYNNEI. V was shortened by 3 bases and J by 2 bases, with 13 bases between the two germline ends. The CDR3 here is CASSDDGRGNYGYTF. The CDR3 DNA reads as TGTGCCAGCAGTGACGATGGGAGGGGGAACTATGGCTACACCTTC.

The chain carries TRBV7-2 and TRBJ1-1; D is unclear. V was trimmed by 2 bases and J by 6 bases, leaving 4 bases between them. This CDR3 is 11 amino acids long. The germline V gene encodes CDR1 SGHTA and CDR2 FQGNSA. The CDR3: CASSLHAEAFF. The CDR3 coding sequence is TGTGCCAGCAGCTTACATGCTGAAGCTTTCTTT.

This clone occurred once. The chain employs TRBV4-1 and TRBJ1-1; D gene ambiguous. The CDR3 consists of 15 residues. V lost 0 bases and J 1 base, leaving 9 bases between the germline ends. Germline V lookup: CDR1 MGHRA, CDR2 YSYEKL. The CDR3 is CASSQEAASNTEAFF. The DNA for the CDR3 is TGCGCCAGCAGCCAAGAGGCAGCATCGAACACTGAAGCTTTCTTT.

This clone was seen just once. The chain couples TRBV5-4 to TRBJ2-7, with D possibly called TRBD1 or TRBD2 (5 bases each). The germline V gene has CDR1 SGHNT and CDR2 YYREEE (reference sequence). The CDR3 loop spans 15 amino acids. Trimming removed 0 bases from V and 4 bases from J, with 14 bases in between. The CDR3 region is CASSLGGSSVYEQYF. The CDR3 region has the DNA TGTGCCAGCAGCTTGGGGGGGAGTAGTGTGTACGAGCAGTACTTC.

The J gene is TRBJ2-5, the V gene TRBV5-1, with D possibly being TRBD2 (5 bases). Trimming stripped 3 bases from V and 5 bases from J, with 20 bases between. Germline lookup yields CDR1 SGHRS and CDR2 YFSETQ. The CDR3 totals 16 residues. CDR3 region: CASSSTIRGGAETQYF. The CDR3 DNA reads TGCGCCAGCAGCTCGACGATCCGTGGAGGAGCGGAGACCCAGTACTTC.

The rearrangement joins TRBV9 to TRBJ2-7; TRBD1 agrees at 7 bases. This CDR3 has 15 amino acids. Per germline, CDR1 SGDLS and CDR2 YYNGEE. V lost 0 bases to trimming and J lost 2 bases; unmatched junction nucleotides: 5. The chain's CDR3 is CASSVGGTETYEQYF. DNA of the CDR3: TGTGCCAGCAGCGTAGGGGGGACAGAAACCTACGAGCAGTACTTC.

The gene calls are TRBV4-1 and TRBJ2-7; 11 nucleotides agree with TRBD1. CDR1 and CDR2 (germline): MGHRA, YSYEKL. This CDR3 is built from 14 residues. V lost 4 bases and J lost 5; bases outside the gene matches: 4. The CDR3 DNA reads as TGCGCCAGCAGCCTCGGACAGGGGGCCCACGAGCAGTACTTC. Its translation is CASSLGQGAHEQYF.

A note on this clone: Other DNA sequences in the same sample also yield this CDR3. This rearrangement joins TRBV29-1 to TRBJ1-2, with D unresolved. The CDR3 is 10 residues long. Germline CDR1 reads SQVTM; CDR2 reads ANQGSEA. V dropped 0 bases and J dropped 7 bases, with 3 bases sitting between them. The CDR3 loop is CSVEEGGYTF. CDR3 nucleotide sequence: TGCAGCGTTGAAGAGGGTGGCTACACCTTC.

To note about this clone: Other nucleotide sequences in the sample specify the same CDR3. This chain uses TRBV4-1 with TRBJ1-1; D uncertain. V shed 0 bases and J shed 1 base, with 6 bases lying between them. This CDR3 is built from 14 residues. Germline values: CDR1 MGHRA, CDR2 YSYEKL. The CDR3 sequence: CASSQEAENTEAFF. CDR3 DNA sequence: TGCGCCAGCAGCCAAGAGGCGGAGAACACTGAAGCTTTCTTT.

The chain employs TRBV7-9 and TRBJ1-2; D is unclear. Germline CDR1 and CDR2: SEHNR and FQNEAQ (reference sequence). The CDR3 has 15 residues. V was cut by 9 bases and J by 0 bases, with 17 bases left in between. CDR3 region: CASKTDAVANYGYTF. DNA of the CDR3: TGTGCCAGTAAGACTGATGCTGTGGCTAACTATGGCTACACCTTC.